This TCR beta chain was recorded in a study of OX40 agonist ivuxolimab in advanced cancers. The study in broad terms: Ivuxolimab, which targeted the costimulatory receptor OX40 (CD134), was an agonistic, fully human IgG2 monoclonal antibody. Intravenous ivuxolimab was administered to patients every 2 weeks at six dose levels: 0.01, 0.1, 0.3, 1.5, 3 and 10 mg/kg. Among the roughly 50 dose-escalation patients, approximately 20 had hepatocellular carcinoma, approximately 15 melanoma, 9 renal cell carcinoma and 9 head and neck cancer. A male proportion of around 80% and a mean age of roughly 55 years, ranging from about 23 to 90, were recorded for the dose-escalation cohort. Patients were allowed to have had prior anti-PD-1, anti-PD-L1 or anti-CTLA-4 therapy, and around 40% of the dose-escalation patients had previously received checkpoint inhibitors. Partial responses were achieved by three dose-escalation patients, of whom one had hepatocellular carcinoma and two had cutaneous melanoma. Peripheral TCRbeta sequencing aimed to test whether ivuxolimab altered TCR sequence diversity and caused clonal T-cell expansion. The paper describes the monotherapy dose-escalation part (N ≈ 52 patients) of the phase I trial of ivuxolimab.

Patients with a history of autoimmune disease or receiving systemic immunosuppression were excluded from the trial. Peripheral blood for TCR sequencing was collected from all dose cohorts at baseline, on cycle 4 day 1, and on cycle 7 day 1. Samples were obtained from an open-label, multicenter, first-in-human phase I dose-escalation trial of ivuxolimab. Adults with locally advanced or metastatic melanoma, renal cell, hepatocellular, or head and neck squamous cell carcinoma were enrolled in the trial. CD4+ and CD8+ T cells were sorted separately from peripheral blood before TCR sequencing. Genomic DNA was isolated from the sorted cells so that the TCRbeta CDR3 region could be sequenced. The immunoSEQ Assay was used to sequence the TCRbeta CDR3 regions. Imported from immuneACCESS, the table was reduced by TCRdb to in-frame sequences with V and J called. These copies leave out some clones; in studies compared against another copy, an unresolved V gene accounts for under half, and the cause of the remainder is not known. The sample contains about 100,000 clones, less than 95% of them found a single time. The top ten clones comprise roughly 0.17% of the sample.

Beyond this particular receptor, the publication reports: In partial responders in the 0.1-3.0 mg/kg groups, normalized peripheral clonal expansion was found to be among the lowest, especially among CD8+ T cells. Antigen specificity was not determined for the clonally expanded peripheral T cells. Low levels of normalized T-cell clonal expansion were also seen in some nonresponding patients. After ivuxolimab, CD8+ T cells had more expanded clones than CD4+ T cells on average. At doses of 0.1 to 3.0 mg/kg, clonal expansion of both CD4+ and CD8+ blood T cells was observed from baseline to week 6.

CDR1 and CDR2, per the germline V gene (reference sequence), are GTSNPN and SVGIG. Taken from cysteine to phenylalanine, the CDR3 has 12 residues. Only CDR3 DNA remains: 36 bases, in frame from the first base. Trimmed from V: 4 bases; trimmed from J: 5 bases; junction bases lacking a gene match: 3. In the case of this clone: Its antigen has not been determined. Per-base quality was not reported, and no clone a single base away is much larger than it.

The material was CD4+ or CD8+ T cells sorted from blood, obtained in a trial of the OX40 agonist ivuxolimab. Recombination linked TRBV30 to TRBJ2-5; 8 bases in between match TRBD2. The sequence came from an adult with an advanced solid tumor such as melanoma, head and neck, liver or kidney cancer. The CDR3: CAWTPGGETQYF. The sequence in DNA is TGTGCCTGGACCCCGGGGGGGGAGACCCAGTACTTC.